A selection of T cell receptor beta chains follows, all from one sample in a study of T cells after yellow fever vaccination. TCRdb re-called the 5' RACE reads with MiXCR, one entry per CDR3 protein. The profile shows a few hundred thousand distinct CDR3 sequences, around 4.1% of them singletons. Sequenced material: PBMCs, taken 5 days after the yellow fever booster vaccination. These receptors came from a man between 18 and 35 years old who received the YFV17D yellow fever vaccine. Each CDR3 is given with its conserved first and last residue. Each record gives: D gene, clone size, V gene, J gene, CDR3 protein, CDR3 DNA. D genes are given only for firm matches. Part of the rows lack a size; the others show once, few, many or a class for expanded clones.

D: -; size: many; V: TRBV7-7; J: TRBJ2-3; CDR3: CASSLNPGSTDTQYF; DNA: TGTGCTAGCAGCTTAAATCCGGGGAGCACAGATACGCAGTATTTT
D: TRBD1; size: -; V: TRBV10-1; J: TRBJ2-5; CDR3: CASGDRGHETQYF; DNA: TGCGCCAGCGGGGACAGGGGGCACGAGACCCAGTACTTC
D: -; size: -; V: TRBV12-3/TRBV12-4; J: TRBJ2-6; CDR3: CASRTYGPGANVLTF; DNA: TGTGCCAGCAGAACGTACGGACCTGGGGCCAACGTCCTGACTTTC
D: -; size: few; V: TRBV4-2; J: TRBJ1-1; CDR3: CASSQEVGSSTEAFF; DNA: TGTGCCAGCAGCCAAGAGGTGGGAAGCAGCACTGAAGCTTTCTTT
D: -; size: few; V: TRBV11-2; J: TRBJ2-7; CDR3: CASSLGAPDQYF; DNA: TGTGCCAGCAGCTTAGGGGCCCCGGACCAGTACTTC
D: TRBD1; size: many; V: TRBV5-1; J: TRBJ2-2; CDR3: CASITRQGARMGTGELFF; DNA: TGCGCCAGCATTACCCGACAGGGGGCGCGAATGGGAACCGGGGAGCTGTTTTTT
D: TRBD1; size: -; V: TRBV6-6; J: TRBJ2-5; CDR3: CASSPDRVGETQYF; DNA: TGTGCCAGCAGTCCTGACAGGGTAGGGGAGACCCAGTACTTC
D: -; size: -; V: TRBV18; J: TRBJ1-3; CDR3: CASSPSGGNSGNTIYF; DNA: TGTGCCAGCTCACCATCGGGCGGGAACTCTGGAAACACCATATATTTT
D: -; size: few; V: TRBV5-1; J: TRBJ1-1; CDR3: CASTPFGASNTEAFF; DNA: TGCGCCAGCACCCCCTTTGGGGCCAGCAACACTGAAGCTTTCTTT
D: TRBD1; size: -; V: TRBV7-9; J: TRBJ1-5; CDR3: CASSWGQGHNQPQHF; DNA: TGTGCCAGCAGCTGGGGACAGGGACACAATCAGCCCCAGCATTTT
D: -; size: many; V: TRBV5-1; J: TRBJ1-2; CDR3: CASSDQSFYGYTF; DNA: TGCGCCAGCAGCGATCAGAGTTTCTATGGCTACACCTTC
D: -; size: many; V: TRBV18; J: TRBJ2-3; CDR3: CASSPVQARTDTQYF; DNA: TGTGCCAGCTCACCAGTACAGGCCCGCACAGATACGCAGTATTTT
D: -; size: few; V: TRBV20-1; J: TRBJ2-3; CDR3: CSASGTTDTQYF; DNA: TGCAGTGCTTCCGGGACCACAGATACGCAGTATTTT
D: -; size: -; V: TRBV4-1; J: TRBJ1-5; CDR3: CASSQVPKWPLSNQPQHF; DNA: TGCGCCAGCAGCCAAGTGCCCAAATGGCCCCTTAGCAATCAGCCCCAGCATTTT
D: -; size: few; V: TRBV6-2/TRBV6-3; J: TRBJ2-7; CDR3: CASSFVNSGAYEQYF; DNA: TGTGCCAGCAGTTTTGTGAACTCGGGGGCCTACGAGCAGTACTTC